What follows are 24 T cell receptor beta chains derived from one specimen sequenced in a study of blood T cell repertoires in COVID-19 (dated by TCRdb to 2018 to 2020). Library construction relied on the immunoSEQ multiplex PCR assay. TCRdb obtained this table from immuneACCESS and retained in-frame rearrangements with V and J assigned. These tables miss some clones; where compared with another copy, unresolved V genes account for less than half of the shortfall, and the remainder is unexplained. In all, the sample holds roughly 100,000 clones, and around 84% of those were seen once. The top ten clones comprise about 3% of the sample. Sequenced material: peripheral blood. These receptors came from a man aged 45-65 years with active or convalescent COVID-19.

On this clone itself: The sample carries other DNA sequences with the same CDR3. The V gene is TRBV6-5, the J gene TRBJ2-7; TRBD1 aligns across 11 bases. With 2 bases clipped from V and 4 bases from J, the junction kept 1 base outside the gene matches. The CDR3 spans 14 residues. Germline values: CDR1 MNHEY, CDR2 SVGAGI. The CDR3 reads CASSYGTGGYEQYF. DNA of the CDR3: TGTGCCAGCAGTTACGGGACAGGGGGTTACGAGCAGTACTTC.

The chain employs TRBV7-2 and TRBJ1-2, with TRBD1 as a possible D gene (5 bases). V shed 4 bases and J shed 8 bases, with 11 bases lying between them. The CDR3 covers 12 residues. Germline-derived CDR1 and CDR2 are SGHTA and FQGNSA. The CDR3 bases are TGTGCCAGCAGCTCAGGGTCTTTCGGCTACACCTTC. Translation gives CASSSGSFGYTF.

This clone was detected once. CDR3 nucleotides: TGTGCCAGCAGTTATAACAGGGGAGGCTCACCCCTCCACTTT. It codes for CASSYNRGGSPLHF. The chain couples TRBV2 to TRBJ1-6; TRBD1 matches at 7 bases. Trimming at V came to 5 bases and at J to 10 bases, leaving 8 bases not matched to a gene. Germline V gene data show CDR1 as SNHLY and CDR2 as FYNNEI. This CDR3 region has 14 residues.

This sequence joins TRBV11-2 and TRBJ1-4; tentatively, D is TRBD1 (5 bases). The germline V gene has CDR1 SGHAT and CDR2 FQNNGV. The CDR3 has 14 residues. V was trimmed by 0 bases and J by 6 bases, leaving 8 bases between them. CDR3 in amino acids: CASSLDGGYEKLFF. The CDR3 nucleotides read TGTGCCAGCAGCTTAGACGGGGGATATGAAAAACTGTTTTTT. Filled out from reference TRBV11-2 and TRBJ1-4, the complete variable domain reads EAGVAQSPRYKIIEKRQSVAFWCNPISGHATLYWYQQILGQGPKLLIQFQNNGVVDDSQLPKDRFSAERLKGVDSTLKIQPAKLEDSAVYLCASSLDGGYEKLFFGSGTQLSVL.

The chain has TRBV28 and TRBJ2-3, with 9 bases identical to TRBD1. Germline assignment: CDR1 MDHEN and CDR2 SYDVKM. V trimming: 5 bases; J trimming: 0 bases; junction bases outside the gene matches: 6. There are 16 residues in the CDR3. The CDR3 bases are TGTGCCAGCAGTGATTGGGACAGGGTGAGCACAGATACGCAGTATTTT. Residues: CASSDWDRVSTDTQYF. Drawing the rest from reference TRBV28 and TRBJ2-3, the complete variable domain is DVKVTQSSRYLVKRTGEKVFLECVQDMDHENMFWYRQDPGLGLRLIYFSYDVKMKEKGDIPEGYSVSREKKERFSLILESASTNQTSMYLCASSDWDRVSTDTQYFGPGTRLTVL.

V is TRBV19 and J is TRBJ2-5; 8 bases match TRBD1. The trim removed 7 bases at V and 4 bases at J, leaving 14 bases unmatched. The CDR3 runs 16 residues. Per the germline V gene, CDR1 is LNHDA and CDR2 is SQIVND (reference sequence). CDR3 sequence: CASILQGEGPGETQYF. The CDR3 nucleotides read TGTGCCAGTATCCTACAGGGGGAAGGGCCTGGAGAGACCCAGTACTTC.

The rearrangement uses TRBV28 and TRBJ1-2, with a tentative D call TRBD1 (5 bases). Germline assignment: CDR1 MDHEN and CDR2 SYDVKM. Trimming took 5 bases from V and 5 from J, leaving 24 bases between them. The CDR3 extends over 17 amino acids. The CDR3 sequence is CASSPYGQELLPYGYTF. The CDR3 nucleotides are TGTGCCAGCAGTCCATATGGACAAGAACTCTTACCGTATGGCTACACCTTC.

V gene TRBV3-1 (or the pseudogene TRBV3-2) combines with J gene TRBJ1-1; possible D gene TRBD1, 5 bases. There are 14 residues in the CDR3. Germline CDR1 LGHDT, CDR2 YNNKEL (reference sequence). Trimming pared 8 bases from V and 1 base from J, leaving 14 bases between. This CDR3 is CASGQRQPNTEAFF. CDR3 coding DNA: TGTGCCAGCGGTCAGAGACAGCCGAACACTGAAGCTTTCTTT.

The CDR3: CASSQVAPTQGVSSPLHF. In DNA form, the CDR3 reads TGTGCCAGCAGCCAAGTCGCTCCTACACAGGGGGTTAGTTCACCCCTCCACTTT. This sequence joins TRBV3-1 (or the pseudogene TRBV3-2) and TRBJ1-6; 8 bases match TRBD1. Germline V gene data show CDR1 as LGHDT and CDR2 as YNNKEL (reference sequence). The trim removed 1 base at V and 9 bases at J, leaving 14 bases unmatched. This CDR3 has 18 residues.

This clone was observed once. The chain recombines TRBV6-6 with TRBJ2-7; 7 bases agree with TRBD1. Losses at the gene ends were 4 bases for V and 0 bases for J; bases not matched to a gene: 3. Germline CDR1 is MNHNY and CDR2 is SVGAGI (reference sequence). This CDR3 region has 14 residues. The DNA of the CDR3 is TGTGCCAGCAGTTCCCGGGACAGCTCCTACGAGCAGTACTTC. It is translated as CASSSRDSSYEQYF.

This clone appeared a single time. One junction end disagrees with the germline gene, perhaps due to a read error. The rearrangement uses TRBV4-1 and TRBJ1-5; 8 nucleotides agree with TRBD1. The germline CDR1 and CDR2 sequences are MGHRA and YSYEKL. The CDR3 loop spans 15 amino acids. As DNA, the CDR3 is TGCGCCAGCAGCCCCAAGGACAGGGTCAATGAGCCCCAGCATTTT. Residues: CASSPKDRVNEPQHF.

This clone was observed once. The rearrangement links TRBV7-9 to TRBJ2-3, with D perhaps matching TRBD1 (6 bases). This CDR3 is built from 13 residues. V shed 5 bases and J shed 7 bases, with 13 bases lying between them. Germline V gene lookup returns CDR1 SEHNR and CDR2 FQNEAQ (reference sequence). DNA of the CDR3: TGTGCCAGCAGCCCAGGGACATCTAATACGCAGTATTTT. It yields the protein CASSPGTSNTQYF.

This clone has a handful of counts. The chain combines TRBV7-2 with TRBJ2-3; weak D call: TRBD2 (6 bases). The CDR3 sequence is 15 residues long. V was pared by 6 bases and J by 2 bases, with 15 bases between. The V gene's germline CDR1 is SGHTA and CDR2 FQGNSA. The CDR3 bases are TGTGCCAGCAGTTCGCTAGCGACGGCCACAGATACGCAGTATTTT. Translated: CASSSLATATDTQYF.

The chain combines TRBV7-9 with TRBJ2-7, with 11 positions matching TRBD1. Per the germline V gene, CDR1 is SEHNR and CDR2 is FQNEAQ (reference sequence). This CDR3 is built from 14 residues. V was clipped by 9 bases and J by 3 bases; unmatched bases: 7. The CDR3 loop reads CARVKGQGGYEQYV. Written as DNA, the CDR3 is TGTGCCAGGGTTAAGGGACAGGGGGGCTACGAGCAGTACGTC.

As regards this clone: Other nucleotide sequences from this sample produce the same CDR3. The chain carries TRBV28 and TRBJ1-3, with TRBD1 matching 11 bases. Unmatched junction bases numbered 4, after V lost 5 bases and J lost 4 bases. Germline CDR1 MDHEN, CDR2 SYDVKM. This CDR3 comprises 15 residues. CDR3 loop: CASSTGQGAGNTIYF. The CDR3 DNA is TGTGCCAGCAGTACCGGACAGGGGGCAGGAAACACCATATATTTT.

In DNA form, the CDR3 reads TGTGCCAGCAGCTCAAACTCCGGGACTAGCCACGAGCAGTACTTC. Amino acids: CASSSNSGTSHEQYF. This chain connects TRBV7-2 to TRBJ2-7; 9 positions agree with TRBD2. CDR1 SGHTA and CDR2 FQGNSA come from the germline V gene. V was pared by 4 bases and J by 5 bases, with 9 bases of the junction left unmatched. This CDR3 region has 15 residues.

The DNA for the CDR3 is TGTGCCAGCAGCCCTGTTGGAGGCTTTAACTATGGCTACACCTTC. Translation gives CASSPVGGFNYGYTF. The chain uses TRBV28 and TRBJ1-2, with D hard to call. Trimming stripped 6 bases from V and 1 base from J, with 15 bases between. The length of the CDR3 is 15 residues. Per the germline V gene, CDR1 is MDHEN and CDR2 is SYDVKM.

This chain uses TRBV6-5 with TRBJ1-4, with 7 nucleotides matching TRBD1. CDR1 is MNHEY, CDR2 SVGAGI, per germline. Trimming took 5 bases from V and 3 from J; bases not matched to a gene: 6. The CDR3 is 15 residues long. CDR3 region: CASSPNRGPNEKLFF. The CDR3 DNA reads TGTGCCAGCAGTCCGAACAGGGGCCCTAATGAAAAACTGTTTTTT.

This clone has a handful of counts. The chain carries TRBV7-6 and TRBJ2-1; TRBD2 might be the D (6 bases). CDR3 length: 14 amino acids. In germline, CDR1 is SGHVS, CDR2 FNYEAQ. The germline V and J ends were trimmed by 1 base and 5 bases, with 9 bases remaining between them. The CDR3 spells CASSLGRGNNEQFF. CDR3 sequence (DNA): TGTGCCAGCAGCTTAGGGCGGGGCAACAATGAGCAGTTCTTC.

In DNA, the CDR3 is TGTGCCAGCAGCATCCGACAGGGGACTGAAGCTTTCTTT. This translates into CASSIRQGTEAFF. This chain joins TRBV5-8 and TRBJ1-1, with 8 bases that match TRBD1. The CDR3 loop spans 13 amino acids. V lost 4 bases to trimming and J lost 5 bases; unmatched junction nucleotides: 4. Germline values: CDR1 SGHTS, CDR2 YDEGEE.

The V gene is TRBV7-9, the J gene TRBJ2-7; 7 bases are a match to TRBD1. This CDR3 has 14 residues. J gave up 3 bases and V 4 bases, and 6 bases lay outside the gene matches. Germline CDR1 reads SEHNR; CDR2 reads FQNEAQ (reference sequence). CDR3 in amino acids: CASSSTGFDYEQYF. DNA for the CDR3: TGTGCCAGCAGCTCGACAGGGTTCGACTACGAGCAGTACTTC.

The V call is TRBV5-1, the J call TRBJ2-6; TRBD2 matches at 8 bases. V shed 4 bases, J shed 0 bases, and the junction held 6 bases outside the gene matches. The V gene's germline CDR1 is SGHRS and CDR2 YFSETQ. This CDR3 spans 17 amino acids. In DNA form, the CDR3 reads TGCGCCAGCAGCCGGGAGGGGGGCCCCTCTGGGGCCAACGTCCTGACTTTC. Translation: CASSREGGPSGANVLTF.

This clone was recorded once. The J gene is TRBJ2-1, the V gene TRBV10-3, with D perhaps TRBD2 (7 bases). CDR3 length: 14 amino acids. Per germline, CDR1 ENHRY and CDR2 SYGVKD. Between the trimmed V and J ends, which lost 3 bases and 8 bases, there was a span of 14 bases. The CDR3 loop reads CAISDPAGADEQFF. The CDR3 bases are TGTGCCATCAGTGATCCGGCGGGGGCCGATGAGCAGTTCTTC.

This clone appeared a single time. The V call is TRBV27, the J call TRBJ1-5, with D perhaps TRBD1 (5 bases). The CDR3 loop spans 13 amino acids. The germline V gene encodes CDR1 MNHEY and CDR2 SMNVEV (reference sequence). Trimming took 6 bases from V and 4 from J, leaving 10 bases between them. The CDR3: CASSLTVNQPQHF. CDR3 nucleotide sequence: TGTGCCAGCAGCTTGACAGTTAATCAGCCCCAGCATTTT.